This T cell receptor (beta chain) appears in the sequencing data of a study of cytomegalovirus exposure and HLA in healthy donors. Points on this clone: What it binds is unknown.

It was the roughly 110-subject validation cohort, separate from the approximately 700-subject first cohort, to which the donors belonged. The CDR3 is made up of 14 amino acids. V was trimmed by 8 bases and J by 4 bases, leaving 14 bases between them. From germline, CDR1 is SNHLY and CDR2 FYNNEI. Whole-study findings and limits: Most TCR sequences were uncommon, yet certain public TCRs appeared in many donors. Using the classifier, cytomegalovirus status was reportedly diagnosed with high specificity and sensitivity.

Sequenced by immunoSEQ multiplex PCR; TCRdb stores in-frame clones only, minus some. The table lists some 170,000 clones, 65% to 90% of them singletons. This sequence joins TRBV2 and TRBJ2-2; D not certain. This clonotype was sampled from a woman younger than 35 in good health and CMV-seronegative. The sample comprised PBMCs. The DNA of the CDR3 is TGTGCCAGCTTGGGCCCGATACGCACCGGGGAGCTGTTTTTT. It encodes CASLGPIRTGELFF.